This T cell receptor (beta chain) was profiled in a study of cytomegalovirus exposure and HLA in healthy donors (dated by TCRdb to about 2017). About the full investigation: An earlier analysis of 587 of the donors reported approximately 260 Gb of sequence data and around 120 million unique TCR beta sequences obtained from about 179 million T cells. Of the 350 to 450 genotyped donors, 81% were placed in the genetic ancestry cluster associated with self-reported Caucasian donors. Every repertoire in the discovery cohort had been generated on one and the same sequencing platform. Because of strong linkage in the cohort, roughly five DR-DQ haplotypes were treated as single units for association and clustering. Rather than using new phenotypic data, the later analysis identified candidate immune exposures from TCR beta sequences and from how often those sequences occurred across donors. The T cell repertoires of 666 subjects were profiled by immunosequencing and related to cytomegalovirus serostatus. In a later analysis, previously published TCR beta repertoires from hundreds of donors were re-analyzed and high-resolution HLA genotyping was added so that TCR occurrence patterns could be studied. A later genetic analysis used genome-wide SNP genotypes for about 60% of the roughly 700 donors, treating that subset as a discovery cohort. An early release covering roughly 580 HLA-typed donors comprised approximately 300 gigabases of sequencing data and approximately 80 million unique TCR sequences. Across 300 to 400 genotyped donors of the cohort, an average of approximately 220,000 unique TCR beta nucleotide sequences per donor were sequenced, and roughly 20% of those sequences were non-productive. The study was designed to test whether signatures of past pathogen exposure could be identified by cataloging public T cell receptors. Typing coverage varied by locus: 629-630 donors for A, B, C, DRB1 and DQB1; approximately 560 for DQA1; more than 600 for DPA1; more than 450 for DPB1. To predict cytomegalovirus infection status, the study combined high-throughput TCR immunosequencing, statistical association of individual TCRs with disease status, and machine learning. HLA typing included class I and class II loci at four-digit resolution. Donor age, sex, ethnicity and CMV serostatus were compiled alongside the repertoire data. In an earlier analysis of more than 550 of the donors, high-throughput TCR beta sequencing was used to judge whether each TCR beta V gene segment behaved as functional or pseudogenic. In addition to the first cohort of 500 to 850 subjects, a separate validation cohort of about 120 different subjects was used.

The research as a whole found: In a later analysis, the rate of TCR association differed among HLA loci, with DRB1 alleles having the most associated TCRs and HLA-C alleles having the fewest. Most TCR sequences were seen in very few donors, while some public TCRs were found in many individuals. The study listed approximately 150 TCR beta chains as associated with cytomegalovirus. In a later genetic analysis, fewer N-insertions in productive TCRs were reported among donors in an Asian-associated ancestry cluster than the approximately 670-donor mean. The presence/absence analyses assumed that sequencing depth was roughly uniform across donors, and that assumption may not be true. A cluster of highly shared sequence variants was judged likely to be a technical artifact of the sequencing pipeline. In an earlier analysis of fewer than 700 of the donors, most TCR beta V segments appeared in productive rearrangements about 90% or about 30% of the time, broadly matching IMGT annotations. HLA typing was unavailable for some donors at each locus, so association tests used only the typed subset. Three of the identified cytomegalovirus-associated TCR beta chains were confirmed in vitro to be specific for cytomegalovirus antigens. Because counts were too low, some 17 rarely observed V segments, including chromosome 9 orphons, were excluded from the earlier analysis of 587 of the donors. At a false discovery rate of 0.05, a later analysis linked roughly 17,000 TCR beta sequences to specific HLA alleles. Correlated functional status among segregating V segments might be attributable to linkage disequilibrium, but an unknown experimental factor could not be ruled out. CMV serostatus was the only immune exposure information available for the cohort. V-gene and J-gene trimming of TCR beta chains was associated with a missense DCLRE1C variant in a later genetic analysis, and the association was replicated in an independent cohort. A further reported finding was that TCR beta sequences accurately predicted the HLA-A and HLA-B alleles for most subjects in the first cohort. The authors suggested that the approach could potentially be extended to other disease states and immunological phenotypes. According to a later analysis, most CMV-associated TCR beta chains appeared to be HLA-restricted, and the HLA associations seemed to be driven largely by CMV exposure. Cytomegalovirus status was reported to be diagnosed by the classifier with high specificity and sensitivity in both the original and validation cohorts. When HLA alleles, especially DR and DQ, strongly co-occurred, TCR associations were difficult to assign to individual alleles. In a later analysis, HLA-associated TCR beta chains were found to be more clonally expanded and to have lower generation probabilities than equally common non-associated chains. A later analysis reported that several top co-occurrence clusters appeared linked to parvovirus B19, influenza, CMV and Epstein-Barr virus. In this cohort, only TCR beta chains were sequenced, and detectable features were limited by the absence of alpha or paired-chain data.

The library came from the immunoSEQ multiplex PCR assay. For the multiplex PCR, a mixture combining 60 forward primers for TCR Vbeta segments and 13 reverse primers for TCR Jbeta segments was used. Amplification of the CDR3 region of rearranged TCR beta genes was performed with a multiplex PCR assay on genomic DNA. The amplified TCR beta libraries were sequenced on the Illumina HiSeq System as 87-base-pair reads. On the authors' methods: Across the 700 or so repertoires, a later analysis counted around 80 million unique TCR beta chains, approximately 10 million of which were shared by at least two donors. Raw reads were error-corrected and collapsed into unique sequences by a nearest-neighbor algorithm in which closely related sequences were merged to remove PCR and sequencing errors. V, D and J gene segments were assigned by aligning CDR3 sequences to IMGT reference sequences. For a sequence to be retained, at least a six-nucleotide match to both a V gene segment and a J gene segment was required. A rearrangement counted as productive if the CDR3 had no stop codons and remained in frame with V and J, and every other rearrangement counted as non-productive. CDR3 was defined by IMGT convention, running from the second conserved V-encoded cysteine to the conserved J-encoded phenylalanine. The earlier analysis of about 590 of the donors excluded sequences that lacked an unambiguous match to a single V gene segment. In an earlier analysis of about 590 of the donors, a V segment was called functional when productive rearrangements were above 56.7%, and segregating when the standard deviation between donors exceeded 5%. To diagnose cytomegalovirus status from the catalog of TCR beta chain sequences, a statistical classification framework was built. In a later analysis, V and J genes were assigned by comparing TCR nucleotide sequences against IMGT/GENE-DB human TR gene sequences. A later analysis assigned CDR3 sequences and most-parsimonious VDJ recombination scenarios with the TCRdist pipeline. In a later analysis, each TCR beta chain was defined by its CDR3 amino acid sequence together with its V-gene family, and reads without a unique V-gene family were excluded. In a later analysis, fewer than 650 highly shared, low-generation-probability nucleotide sequences were removed to address suspected cross-contamination and a sequencing artifact. In a later analysis, a clonal expansion index for each public chain was calculated from normalized within-repertoire ranks of inferred template counts. In a later analysis, generation probabilities were computed with a VDJ recombination model fitted to out-of-frame rearrangements, and the resulting probabilities were checked against IGoR. In a later analysis, hypergeometric tests were used to score TCR-TCR, TCR-HLA and TCR-CMV co-occurrence, with a repertoire-size bias correction applied to TCR pairs. To estimate false discovery rates, a later analysis permuted the HLA or CMV assignments 20 times. In a later analysis, co-occurring TCRs were grouped using DBSCAN, with TCRdist sequence similarity added in when clustering inside HLA-allele-positive subsets. Repertoires with fewer than 30,000 or more than 120,000 public chains, plus five repertoires with anomalous nucleotide sharing, were excluded from co-occurrence clustering. The source is immuneACCESS, and TCRdb retained only in-frame sequences with V and J called. Part of the clones is not carried over; for the studies checked, unresolved V genes explain less than half of this, and the remainder is unexplained. That table gives V, J and clone size, and the DNA gave D and trimming. The sample profile shows about 120,000 clones; 65% to 80% of them were found once. The ten most abundant clones make up around 5.8% of the sample.

This clone was observed a few times. Its antigen specificity is not known. There are no base qualities to consult, and no much larger clone falls within one base. In total, approximately 700 healthy bone marrow donors made up the cohort. At the time of sampling, every cohort member was nominally healthy, though immune exposures that went unrecorded were likely present. The donor was CMV seropositive and was included in the group of almost 300 seropositive cohort members. A peripheral blood sample was collected from each donor, and TCR beta sequencing was performed on peripheral blood mononuclear cells. Genomic DNA extraction from the blood cell samples was performed with the Qiagen DNeasy Blood Extraction Kit. The sequenced sample was PBMCs. The sequence derives from a young man in good health and CMV-seropositive.

The DNA is as follows: TGTGCCAGCACAGCCGGGACAGGGTTCACTGAAGCTTTCTTT. Its product reads: CASTAGTGFTEAFF. The chain employs TRBV6-1 and TRBJ1-1, with 9 central nucleotides matching TRBD1. Looking up the germline V gene yields CDR1 MNHNS and CDR2 SASEGT. Measured from the cysteine to the phenylalanine, the CDR3 is 14 residues long. This entry keeps only the CDR3 DNA: 42 bases, framed from base 1. Ends trimmed: V by 7 bases, J by 4 bases; bases unmatched to a gene: 7.